Listed below are T cell receptor beta chains from one sample, sequenced in a study of CD8 T cells in ankylosing spondylitis. TCRdb reanalysed the 5' RACE reads using MiXCR and keeps one entry per CDR3 protein. In the table there are fewer than 500,000 distinct CDR3 sequences, 20% to 30% of which are singletons. The sequencing sample was made of blood, either unsorted or a sorted T cell fraction (not recorded which). The receptors originated from a male donor with ankylosing spondylitis. Both conserved end residues are trimmed from each CDR3. The order of the fields is D gene, V gene, CDR3 protein. The D gene is left open where the match is weak.

d_call: TRBD2
v_call: TRBV3-1
cdr3_aa: ATALSGNTYNEQF

d_call: TRBD1
v_call: TRBV25-1
cdr3_aa: AREGQGDEQY

d_call: NA
v_call: TRBV12-3/TRBV12-4
cdr3_aa: ASSPREYGGAYEQY

d_call: NA
v_call: TRBV24-1
cdr3_aa: ATSGRPSADTQY

d_call: TRBD1
v_call: TRBV27
cdr3_aa: ASSFDRGNYGYT

d_call: TRBD2
v_call: TRBV20-1
cdr3_aa: SASGEGLAGGETQY

d_call: NA
v_call: TRBV5-5
cdr3_aa: ASSLRGPRETQY

d_call: NA
v_call: TRBV11-2
cdr3_aa: ASSFSGSNTEAF

d_call: TRBD1
v_call: TRBV12-3/TRBV12-4
cdr3_aa: ASSFGQAGQETQY

d_call: NA
v_call: TRBV7-2
cdr3_aa: ASSPRGRSYNEQF

d_call: NA
v_call: TRBV28
cdr3_aa: ASSGAGPFEAF

d_call: TRBD1
v_call: TRBV5-1
cdr3_aa: ASSGPGQGAGYNEQF

d_call: NA
v_call: TRBV2
cdr3_aa: ASRWSSTDTQY

d_call: NA
v_call: TRBV5-1
cdr3_aa: ASSSGIANTEAF

d_call: NA
v_call: TRBV5-5
cdr3_aa: ASSRDLTSYEQY

d_call: NA
v_call: TRBV24-1
cdr3_aa: ATSDLVSGPNTGELF

d_call: NA
v_call: TRBV7-8
cdr3_aa: ASSLAARGFNYGYT

d_call: TRBD1
v_call: TRBV20-1
cdr3_aa: SAAGQGDTGELF

d_call: TRBD2
v_call: TRBV3-1
cdr3_aa: ASSPSLAGEGY

d_call: NA
v_call: TRBV20-1
cdr3_aa: SASQSLDEQF

d_call: NA
v_call: TRBV5-1
cdr3_aa: ASSLEASSPYEQY

d_call: NA
v_call: TRBV3-1
cdr3_aa: ASSQDPQGNLGYT